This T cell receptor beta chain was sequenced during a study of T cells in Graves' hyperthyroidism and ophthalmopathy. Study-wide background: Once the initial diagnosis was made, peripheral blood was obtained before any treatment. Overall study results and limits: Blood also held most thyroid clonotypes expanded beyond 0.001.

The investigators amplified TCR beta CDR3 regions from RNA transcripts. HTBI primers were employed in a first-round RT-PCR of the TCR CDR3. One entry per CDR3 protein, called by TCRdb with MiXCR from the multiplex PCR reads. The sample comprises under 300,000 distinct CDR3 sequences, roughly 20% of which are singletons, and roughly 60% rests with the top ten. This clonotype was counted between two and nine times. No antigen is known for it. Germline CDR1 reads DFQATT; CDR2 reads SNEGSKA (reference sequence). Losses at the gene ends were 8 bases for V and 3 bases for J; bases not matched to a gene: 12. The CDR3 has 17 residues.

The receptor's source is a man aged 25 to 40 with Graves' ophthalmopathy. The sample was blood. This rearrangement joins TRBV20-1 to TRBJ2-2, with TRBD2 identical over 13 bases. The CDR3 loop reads CSPTGTSGEFYTGELFF. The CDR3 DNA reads TGCAGTCCCACCGGGACTAGCGGGGAATTTTACACCGGGGAGCTGTTTTTT.